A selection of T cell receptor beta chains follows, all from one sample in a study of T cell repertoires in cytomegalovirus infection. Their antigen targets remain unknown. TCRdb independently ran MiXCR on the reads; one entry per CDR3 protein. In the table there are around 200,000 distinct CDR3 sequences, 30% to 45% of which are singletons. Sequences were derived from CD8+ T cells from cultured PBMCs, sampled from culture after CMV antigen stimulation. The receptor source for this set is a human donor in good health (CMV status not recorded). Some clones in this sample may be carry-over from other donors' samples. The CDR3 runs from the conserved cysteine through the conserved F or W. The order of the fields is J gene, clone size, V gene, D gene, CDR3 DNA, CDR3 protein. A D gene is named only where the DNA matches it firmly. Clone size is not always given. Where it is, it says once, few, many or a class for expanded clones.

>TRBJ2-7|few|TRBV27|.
TGTGCCAGCAAACGGACCCAGACCCTCTACGAGCAGTACTTC
CASKRTQTLYEQYF
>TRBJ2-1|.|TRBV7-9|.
TGTGCCAGCAGCTTAGCTAACCAGAATGAGCAGTTCTTC
CASSLANQNEQFF
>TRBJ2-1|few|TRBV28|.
TGTGCCAGCAGTTCGAATCGTAAGTTCTTC
CASSSNRKFF
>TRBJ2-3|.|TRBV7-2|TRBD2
TGTGCCAGCAGTCTGACTAGCGGGGGGATATTAGATACGCAGTATTTT
CASSLTSGGILDTQYF
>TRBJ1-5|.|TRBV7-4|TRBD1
TGTGCCAGCAGCTCCGGGACAGGGGGACAGCCCCAGCATTTT
CASSSGTGGQPQHF
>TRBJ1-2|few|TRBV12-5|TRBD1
TGTGCTAGTGGTTTGGTGGATTTCGGGACAGAATTTGGCTACACCTTC
CASGLVDFGTEFGYTF
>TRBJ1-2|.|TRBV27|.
TGTGCCAGCAGTTTAAGCAGGCCCCAAGGGGGCTACACCTTC
CASSLSRPQGGYTF
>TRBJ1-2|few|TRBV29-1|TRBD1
TGCAGCGTTGAAGGGGCTGTAGTAGGGGGCCGTAACTATGGCTACACCTTC
CSVEGAVVGGRNYGYTF
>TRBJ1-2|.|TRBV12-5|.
TGTGCTAGTGGTTTGGACCTGAGAGCCGGGGGAAACTATGGCTACACCTTC
CASGLDLRAGGNYGYTF
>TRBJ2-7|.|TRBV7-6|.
TGTGCCAGCAGCTTAGACGTACCGCTCTACGAGCAGTACTTC
CASSLDVPLYEQYF
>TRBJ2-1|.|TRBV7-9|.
TGTGCCAGCAGCGGGCCCAGGTTGCAGGATGAGCAGTTCTTC
CASSGPRLQDEQFF
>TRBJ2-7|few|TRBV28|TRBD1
TGTGCCAGCAGTTTTGTCATTGGGGACAGGGCCACCTACGAGCAGTACTTC
CASSFVIGDRATYEQYF
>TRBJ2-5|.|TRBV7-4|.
TGTGCCAGCAGCTTTGCAGGGAACCAAGAGACCCAGTACTTC
CASSFAGNQETQYF
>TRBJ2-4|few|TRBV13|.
TGTGCCAGCAGCCCTGACCGAGGCGACATTCAGTACTTC
CASSPDRGDIQYF
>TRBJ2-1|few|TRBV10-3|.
TGTGCCATCAATCCTGGGACTTTCAATGAGCAGTTCTTC
CAINPGTFNEQFF
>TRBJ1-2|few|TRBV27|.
TGTGCCAGCAGTTTACGGGGCGGAGGGAACTATGGCTACACCTTC
CASSLRGGGNYGYTF
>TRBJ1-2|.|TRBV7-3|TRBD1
TGTGCCAGCAGCTATAACAGGGGGTACACCTTC
CASSYNRGYTF
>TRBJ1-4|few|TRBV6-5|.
TGTGCCAGCAGTTACTCGAGTGATGCAACTAATGAAAAACTGTTTTTT
CASSYSSDATNEKLFF
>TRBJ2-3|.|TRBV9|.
TGTGCCAGCAGCGTAGGGTTATCCGATACGCAGTATTTT
CASSVGLSDTQYF
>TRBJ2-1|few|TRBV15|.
TGTGCCACCAGCAGAGATCGGACTCTCTCCTACAATGAGCAGTTCTTC
CATSRDRTLSYNEQFF
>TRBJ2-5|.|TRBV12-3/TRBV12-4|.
TGTGCCAGCGCCCCCAGCGATCAGTACCAAGAGACCCAGTACTTC
CASAPSDQYQETQYF
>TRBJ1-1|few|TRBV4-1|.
TGCGCCAGCAGCCAAGTCGGGGAGAACACTGAAGCTTTCTTT
CASSQVGENTEAFF
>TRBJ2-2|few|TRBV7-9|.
TGTGCCAGCAGCCCGAGCAGGTACCCCGGGGAGCTGTTTTTT
CASSPSRYPGELFF
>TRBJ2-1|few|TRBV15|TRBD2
TGTGCCACCAGCAGAGTGCGGGAGGGCCTACATGAGCAGTTCTTC
CATSRVREGLHEQFF
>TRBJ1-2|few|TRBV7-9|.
TGTGCCAGCAGCGTCCTTGACCGGAACTATGGCTACACCTTC
CASSVLDRNYGYTF
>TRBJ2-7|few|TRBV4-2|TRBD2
TGTGCCAGCAGCCTCCTACGGGGGGGCCGAGACGAGCAGTACTTC
CASSLLRGGRDEQYF
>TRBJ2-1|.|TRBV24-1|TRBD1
TGTGCCACCAGTGGGGGACAGGGGAACAATGAGCAGTTCTTC
CATSGGQGNNEQFF
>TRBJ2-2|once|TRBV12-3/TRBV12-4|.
TGTGCCAGCAGTTTGGATTGGCGGGAGCTGTTTTTT
CASSLDWRELFF
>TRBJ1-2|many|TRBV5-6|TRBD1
TGTGCCAGCAGCCGGGACAGGGGTCGCTACAACTATGGCTACACCTTC
CASSRDRGRYNYGYTF
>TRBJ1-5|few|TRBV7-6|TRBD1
TGTGCCAGCAGCTCTACAGGGGCGCCGGGAGGCAATCAGCCCCAGCATTTT
CASSSTGAPGGNQPQHF
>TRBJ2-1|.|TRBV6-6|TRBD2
TGTGCCAGCATTAGCGGGGGGTCAACCTACAATGAGCAGTTCTTC
CASISGGSTYNEQFF
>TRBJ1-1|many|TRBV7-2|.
TGTGCCAGCAGCTGGGGGGCTAACACTGAAGCTTTCTTT
CASSWGANTEAFF
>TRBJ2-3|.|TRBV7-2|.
TGTGCCAGCAGCTTAGCGATAGGGGATACGCAGTATTTT
CASSLAIGDTQYF
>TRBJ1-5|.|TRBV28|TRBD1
TGTGCCAGCAGCGAGGGGGCGGGGGAGCCCCAGCATTTT
CASSEGAGEPQHF
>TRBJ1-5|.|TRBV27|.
TGTGCCAGCAGTTTAGTGGGGCGTCAGCCCCAGCATTTT
CASSLVGRQPQHF
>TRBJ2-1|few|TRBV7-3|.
TGTGCCAGCAGCTTAGCACAGGGTTACAATGAGCAGTTCTTC
CASSLAQGYNEQFF
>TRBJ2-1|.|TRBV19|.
TGTGCCAGTAGTCCCTCCTTGGGGACTCTGATAGATGAGCAGTTCTTC
CASSPSLGTLIDEQFF
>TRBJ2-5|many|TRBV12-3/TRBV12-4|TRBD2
TGTGCCAGCAGGGAAAGCGGGGGAGAGACCCAGTACTTC
CASRESGGETQYF
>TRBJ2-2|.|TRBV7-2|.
TGTGCAAGCAGCCGAGGATGGGGCTCGAAAACCGGGGATCTGTTTTTT
CASSRGWGSKTGDLFF
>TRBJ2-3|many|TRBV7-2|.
TGTGCCAGCAGCTCGCGGAGGTGGCGCACAGATACGCAGTATTTT
CASSSRRWRTDTQYF